Here is one TCR beta chain with its context. V lost 0 bases to trimming and J lost 0 bases, with 10 bases between them. The CDR3 length is 16 residues. CDR1 and CDR2 (germline): SGHRS, YFSETQ. This record belongs to a study of OX40 agonist ivuxolimab in advanced cancers. Profiled with immunoSEQ multiplex PCR; TCRdb holds only in-frame clones, not every one. The profile covers about 59,000 clones, with less than 85% appearing a single time and 3.5% to 4% taken by the ten largest. The TCR was taken from an adult with an advanced solid tumor such as melanoma, head and neck, liver or kidney cancer. V usage is TRBV5-1 and J usage is TRBJ1-3, with D perhaps TRBD1 (6 bases). The specimen was CD4+ or CD8+ T cells sorted from blood, collected in a trial of the OX40 agonist ivuxolimab. The CDR3 here is CASSLVGGLSGNTIYF. The CDR3 DNA reads as TGCGCCAGCAGCTTGGTTGGGGGGCTCTCTGGAAACACCATATATTTT.